Following are 5 T cell receptor beta chains from one sample sequenced in a study of beta chain features in type 1 diabetes. These receptors' antigens are unknown. The study, taken as a whole, reports: Shortening that was moderate but significant affected the TCRB CDR3s of Type 1 diabetes patients in all four CD4+ subsets.

Expressed TCRB transcripts got sequenced, as all isolated RNA was reverse transcribed. TCRdb's table, derived via immunoSEQ multiplex PCR, lists solely in-frame clones and lacks some. The data contain about 650,000 clones, around 12% of them singletons. The source material was naive CD4+ T cells from blood. These TCRs come from a young man with type 1 diabetes.

This clone came up a few times. The V call is TRBV9, the J call TRBJ1-6; D not resolved. Trimming stripped 0 bases from V and 7 bases from J, with 8 bases between. Germline V gene sequence: CDR1 SGDLS, CDR2 YYNGEE. The CDR3 loop spans 14 amino acids. The CDR3 reads CASSVAGSNSPLHF. CDR3 sequence (DNA): TGTGCCAGCAGCGTAGCGGGGAGCAATTCACCCCTCCACTTT.

In this sample, this clone turned up once. V is TRBV5-1 and J is TRBJ1-4; D is uncertain. Germline CDR1 is SGHRS and CDR2 is YFSETQ. The CDR3 covers 14 residues. Deletions cut 4 bases from V and 4 bases from J, with 11 bases between. The CDR3 spells CASSTGNGNEKLFF. CDR3 DNA: TGCGCCAGCAGCACTGGGAACGGTAATGAAAAACTGTTTTTT.

This chain links TRBV6-5 with TRBJ2-1; TRBD1 matches at 8 bases. CDR1 is MNHEY and CDR2 is SVGAGI in the germline V gene. The length of the CDR3 is 15 residues. J gave up 5 bases and V 2 bases, and 5 bases lay outside the gene matches. In nucleotides, the CDR3 is TGTGCCAGCAGTTACCGCAGGGGGCGAGACAATGAGCAGTTCTTC. It encodes CASSYRRGRDNEQFF.

This clone was seen a few times. Within the sample, other DNA sequences also encode this same CDR3. The chain recombines TRBV7-3 with TRBJ2-3; D uncertain. Germline CDR1 SGHTA, CDR2 FQGTGA. Trimming took 3 bases from V and 4 from J, leaving 8 bases between them. This CDR3 comprises 13 residues. The CDR3 DNA reads TGTGCCAGCAGCTTGGGCAGTCCAGATACGCAGTATTTT. Translation gives CASSLGSPDTQYF.

J is TRBJ1-1 and V is TRBV2; D is possibly TRBD1 (6 bases). This CDR3 spans 14 amino acids. CDR1 and CDR2 (germline): SNHLY, FYNNEI. Trimming pared 6 bases from V and 1 base from J, leaving 12 bases between. CDR3 bases: TGTGCCAGCAGGAGGACAGCCCCGAACACTGAAGCTTTCTTT. The encoded protein is CASRRTAPNTEAFF.